Shown below are 26 T cell receptor beta chains from a single sample sequenced in a study of CD8 T cells in Susac syndrome. Random-hexamer reverse transcription was applied to about 0.45 to 1 ug RNA. TCRdb passed the immunoSEQ multiplex PCR reads through MiXCR, listing each CDR3 protein once. The sample has more than 200,000 distinct CDR3 sequences, roughly nine tenths seen once; the top ten hold roughly 0.13%. The specimen sequenced was CD8+ T cells from PBMCs. The receptors were gathered from a human donor with multiple sclerosis.

V usage is TRBV7-8 and J usage is TRBJ1-5; D unclear. V lost 2 bases, J lost 7 bases, and 9 bases lay in between. Germline V gene lookup returns CDR1 SGHVS and CDR2 FQNEAQ. The CDR3 has 13 residues. The CDR3 protein is CASSLNTNQPQHF. The CDR3 DNA follows: TGTGCCAGCAGCTTAAACACAAACCAGCCCCAGCATTTT.

The rearrangement uses TRBV7-8 and TRBJ1-6; the match to TRBD1 covers 8 bases. V lost 5 bases, J lost 7 bases, and 13 bases stayed unmatched. Germline-derived CDR1 and CDR2 are SGHVS and FQNEAQ. The CDR3 spans 17 residues. The DNA for the CDR3 is TGTGCCAGCAGCCTCCTGGACAGGGTTACTCAAAATTCACCCCTCCACTTT. Amino acid sequence: CASSLLDRVTQNSPLHF.

The rearrangement joins TRBV5-4 to TRBJ2-3; 8 positions agree with TRBD2. The CDR3 is 15 residues long. Germline V gene sequence: CDR1 SGHNT, CDR2 YYREEE (reference sequence). Trimming at V came to 0 bases and at J to 4 bases, leaving 4 bases not matched to a gene. CDR3 in amino acids: CASSLALAGSDTQYF. In DNA form, the CDR3 reads TGTGCCAGCAGCTTGGCATTAGCGGGATCAGATACGCAGTATTTT.

V and J are TRBV19 and TRBJ1-2; D perhaps matches TRBD1 (5 bases). The CDR3 extends over 13 amino acids. The germline V gene encodes CDR1 LNHDA and CDR2 SQIVND (reference sequence). Trimming took 7 bases from V and 8 from J, leaving 17 bases between them. As DNA, the CDR3 is TGTGCCAGTACTCCATCGGGGCTGGGAGGCTACACCTTC. Its translation is CASTPSGLGGYTF.

V usage is TRBV3-1 and J usage is TRBJ2-5, with TRBD1 matching over 9 bases. V dropped 7 bases and J dropped 1; count of bases not matched to a gene: 10. CDR1 is LGHDT, CDR2 YNNKEL, per germline (reference sequence). The CDR3 is made up of 16 amino acids. Written as DNA, the CDR3 is TGTGCCAGCACCGCCGAGTGGACAGGGGCCCAAGAGACCCAGTACTTC. Its translation is CASTAEWTGAQETQYF.

This sequence joins TRBV14 and TRBJ1-2, with 7 bases aligning to TRBD1. V shed 0 bases and J 4 bases; nucleotides not matched to a gene: 5. The V gene's germline CDR1 is SGHDN and CDR2 FVKESK. CDR3 size: 15 residues. CDR3: CASSQDRTGAYGYTF. The CDR3 nucleotides are TGTGCCAGCAGCCAAGACCGAACAGGGGCCTATGGCTACACCTTC.

The V call is TRBV7-9, the J call TRBJ2-3; D is unclear. The CDR3 has 13 amino acids. Germline-derived CDR1 and CDR2 are SEHNR and FQNEAQ (reference sequence). V was shortened by 5 bases and J by 4 bases, with 10 bases between the two germline ends. The CDR3 DNA is TGTGCCAGCAGCCCCGTGAGGTCAGATACGCAGTATTTT. This translates into CASSPVRSDTQYF.

The J gene is TRBJ2-7, the V gene TRBV15; possibly TRBD2 for D (6 bases). The V gene lost 0 bases and the J gene lost 0 bases, with 9 bases spanning the gap. CDR3 length: 15 amino acids. The V gene's germline CDR1 is LNHNV and CDR2 YYDKDF (reference sequence). CDR3 residues: CATSREGGISYEQYF. The CDR3 DNA reads TGTGCCACCAGCAGAGAGGGCGGGATCTCCTACGAGCAGTACTTC.

The count of this clonotype is one. This chain uses TRBV5-1 with TRBJ1-2; no definite D call. The CDR3 is 12 amino acids. Trimming pared 2 bases from V and 8 bases from J, leaving 10 bases between. Germline assignment: CDR1 SGHRS and CDR2 YFSETQ. Here the CDR3 DNA reads TGCGCCAGCAGCTTAGACGGCATCGGCTACACCTTC. This codes for CASSLDGIGYTF.

V gene TRBV29-1 combines with J gene TRBJ1-5; D may be TRBD1 (5 bases). This CDR3 has 13 amino acids. V lost 4 bases and J lost 0, with 7 bases in between. Germline V CDR1 and CDR2: SQVTM, ANQGSEA. The CDR3 is CSVAQGSNQPQHF. The DNA for the CDR3 is TGCAGCGTTGCCCAGGGTAGCAATCAGCCCCAGCATTTT.

DNA for the CDR3: TGTGCCACCGAGGACAGGGGCGTCTTTGTTGTTCCCGGGGAGCTGTTTTTT. This gives the protein CATEDRGVFVVPGELFF. V gene TRBV6-1 combines with J gene TRBJ2-2, with 9 bases that match TRBD1. J was trimmed by 6 bases and V by 10 bases; bases with no gene match: 18. CDR3 size: 17 residues. The V gene's germline CDR1 is MNHNS and CDR2 SASEGT.

The V call is TRBV12-3 or TRBV12-4, the J call TRBJ1-5, with D possibly TRBD1 on 5 matching bases. V was pared by 3 bases and J by 7 bases, with 13 bases between. This CDR3 is 14 amino acids long. The CDR3 loop reads CASSLWRGRQPQHF. CDR3 nucleotide sequence: TGTGCCAGCAGTTTGTGGCGGGGGAGGCAGCCCCAGCATTTT.

The rearrangement uses TRBV6-1 and TRBJ1-1; a weak D match, TRBD1 (6 bases). Germline V gene data show CDR1 as MNHNS and CDR2 as SASEGT. The CDR3 length is 13 residues. V shed 10 bases and J shed 4 bases, with 16 bases lying between them. CDR3 in DNA: TGTGCCATCAGGCCCGGGGGCGGCACTGAAGCTTTCTTT. As protein: CAIRPGGGTEAFF.

The V gene is TRBV12-3 or TRBV12-4, the J gene TRBJ1-1; D unclear. This CDR3 contains 14 residues. With 6 bases removed from V and 1 base from J, the gap between germline ends came to 12 bases. Written as DNA, the CDR3 is TGTGCCAGCAGCCCCCCGCCGGGGAACACTGAAGCTTTCTTT. Amino acid sequence: CASSPPPGNTEAFF.

The CDR3 region is CAWSERMEGTF. The CDR3 DNA reads as TGTGCCTGGAGTGAGCGGATGGAAGGGACCTTC. The rearrangement uses TRBV30 and TRBJ1-2, with D unclear. Germline CDR1 GTSNPN, CDR2 SVGIG (reference sequence). Between the trimmed V and J ends, which lost 1 base and 14 bases, there was a span of 14 bases. There are 11 residues in the CDR3.

The gene calls are TRBV6-5 and TRBJ2-3; a possible D gene is TRBD1 (7 bases). This CDR3 is built from 16 residues. Germline V gives CDR1 MNHEY, CDR2 SVGAGI. V was trimmed by 0 bases and J by 5 bases, leaving 15 bases between them. The CDR3 DNA follows: TGTGCCAGCAGTTACTCGACAGGGAATAGCGGAGATACGCAGTATTTT. Its protein is CASSYSTGNSGDTQYF.

J is TRBJ1-5 and V is TRBV27, with D hard to call. The V gene lost 3 bases and the J gene lost 0 bases, with 9 bases spanning the gap. This CDR3 is 15 amino acids long. CDR1 and CDR2 from the germline V gene are MNHEY and SMNVEV (reference sequence). The CDR3 region has the DNA TGTGCCAGCAGTTTGGGCGGGAATAGCAATCAGCCCCAGCATTTT. Translated: CASSLGGNSNQPQHF.

This rearrangement joins TRBV19 to TRBJ2-7; D gene uncertain. CDR1 and CDR2 (germline): LNHDA, SQIVND (reference sequence). This CDR3 has 12 residues. V was shortened by 5 bases and J by 0 bases, with 5 bases between the two germline ends. As DNA, the CDR3 is TGTGCCAGTAGTTTCGACTCCTACGAGCAGTACTTC. Translated, it gives CASSFDSYEQYF.

This chain links TRBV7-6 with TRBJ2-3; tentative D call: TRBD2 (6 bases). CDR1 SGHVS and CDR2 FNYEAQ come from the germline V gene. V was shortened by 0 bases and J by 1 base, with 17 bases between the two germline ends. CDR3 length: 18 residues. The CDR3 sequence is CASSLAEGGRGGTDTQYF. DNA for the CDR3: TGTGCCAGCAGCTTAGCCGAAGGAGGGCGGGGCGGCACAGATACGCAGTATTTT. The entire variable domain, with the rest obtained from reference TRBV7-6 and TRBJ2-3, is as follows: GAGVSQSPRYKVTKRGQDVALRCDPISGHVSLYWYRQALGQGPEFLTYFNYEAQQDKSGLPNDRFSAERPEGSISTLTIQRTEQRDSAMYRCASSLAEGGRGGTDTQYFGPGTRLTVL.

This chain links TRBV4-3 with TRBJ2-3; the D call may be TRBD1 or TRBD2 (7 bases each). Trimming cost V 4 bases and J 4 bases, with 12 bases left between them. This CDR3 has 14 residues. Germline V gene lookup returns CDR1 LGHNA and CDR2 YSLEER. The CDR3 protein is CASSPSGTADTQYF. CDR3 sequence (DNA): TGCGCCAGCAGCCCGAGCGGGACAGCAGATACGCAGTATTTT.

The chain couples TRBV30 to TRBJ1-5; D is ambiguous. CDR3 size: 13 residues. V was shortened by 1 base and J by 1 base, with 5 bases between the two germline ends. Germline V lookup: CDR1 GTSNPN, CDR2 SVGIG (reference sequence). As DNA, the CDR3 is TGTGCCTGGAGTGGGGTGAGCAATCAGCCCCAGCATTTT. Translating gives CAWSGVSNQPQHF.

V and J are TRBV20-1 and TRBJ2-7, with D possibly matching TRBD2 (5 bases). The CDR3 sequence is 15 residues long. The germline V gene has CDR1 DFQATT and CDR2 SNEGSKA (reference sequence). The V end lost 0 bases, the J end lost 3 bases, and 15 bases lay between the germline ends. The CDR3, as DNA: TGCAGTGCTAGAGACTCTTCCGGGAATATCTACGAGCAGTACTTC. Translation: CSARDSSGNIYEQYF.

This clonotype was seen only once. The chain couples TRBV27 to TRBJ1-1; possibly TRBD1 for D (6 bases). CDR1 MNHEY and CDR2 SMNVEV come from the germline V gene (reference sequence). The CDR3 is 14 amino acids. The V and J ends lost 3 bases and 3 bases respectively, with 11 bases between them. DNA of the CDR3: TGTGCCAGCAGTTTCGGGGGGGGCGACACTGAAGCTTTCTTT. Translated, it gives CASSFGGGDTEAFF.

The rearrangement links TRBV5-1 to TRBJ1-2; tentative D call: TRBD1 (5 bases). The CDR3 runs to 15 residues. V lost 1 base and J 0 bases, leaving 10 bases between the germline ends. In germline, CDR1 is SGHRS, CDR2 YFSETQ. In nucleotides, the CDR3 is TGCGCCAGCAGCTTGACAGGTGAACCTAACTATGGCTACACCTTC. It encodes CASSLTGEPNYGYTF.

The chain is built from TRBV3-1 and TRBJ2-1; tentative D call: TRBD2 (5 bases). The germline V gene encodes CDR1 LGHDT and CDR2 YNNKEL (reference sequence). The CDR3 extends over 17 amino acids. V lost 1 base and J lost 0, with 13 bases in between. The CDR3 DNA reads TGTGCCAGCAGCCAAGTTAGCCTAGCATTCTCCTACAATGAGCAGTTCTTC. It yields the protein CASSQVSLAFSYNEQFF.

This chain connects TRBV5-1 to TRBJ2-1, with a weak D call TRBD1 (5 bases). Trimming left V 3 bases short and J 2 bases short, with 6 bases between. This CDR3 contains 13 residues. Germline lookup yields CDR1 SGHRS and CDR2 YFSETQ. The CDR3 DNA reads as TGCGCCAGCAGCTCGGACACCTACAATGAGCAGTTCTTC. Its translation is CASSSDTYNEQFF.